The source of this T cell receptor beta chain is a study of cytomegalovirus exposure and HLA in healthy donors. Study-wide points: High specificity and sensitivity for cytomegalovirus status were reported for the classifier.

A remark on this clone: Its antigen is not known.

The PCR contained 60 Vbeta and 13 Jbeta primers. Generated by immunoSEQ multiplex PCR, the TCRdb table keeps only in-frame clones and is missing some. The sample lists fewer than 250,000 clones, roughly four fifths occurring once. CDR1 is SGHDT and CDR2 is YYEEEE in the germline V gene. With 1 base removed from V and 3 bases from J, the gap between germline ends came to 5 bases. The CDR3 has 12 residues. The gene calls are TRBV5-6 and TRBJ2-7; no firm D call. The sequence was obtained from a man between 18 and 29 years old in good health and CMV-seronegative. The sequenced sample was PBMCs. This chain's CDR3 is CASSLLYYEQYF. The CDR3 DNA reads as TGTGCCAGCAGCTTGCTGTACTACGAGCAGTACTTC.